The clone carrying this T cell receptor beta chain was seen just once. Random hexamers were used to reverse transcribe an amount of about 0.45 to 1 ug RNA. TCRdb reprocessed the immunoSEQ multiplex PCR reads via MiXCR and lists one record per CDR3 protein. Among tens of thousands of distinct CDR3 sequences listed, approximately 94% were seen once. The data belong to a study of CD8 T cells in Susac syndrome. Between the trimmed V and J ends, which lost 7 bases and 3 bases, there was a span of 13 bases. This CDR3 has 14 residues. Looked up from germline, CDR1 is SNHLY and CDR2 is FYNNEI. Material: CD8+ T cells from PBMCs. The V and J genes are TRBV2 and TRBJ1-5, with D uncertain. The TCR was taken from a human donor with multiple sclerosis. CDR3 amino acids: CASKGRADNQPQHF. In DNA form, the CDR3 reads TGTGCCAGCAAAGGACGAGCGGACAATCAGCCCCAGCATTTT. The variable domain in full, with the rest retrieved from reference TRBV2 and TRBJ1-5, is EPEVTQTPSHQVTQMGQEVILRCVPISNHLYFYWYRQILGQKVEFLVSFYNNEISEKSEIFDDQFSVERPDGSNFTLKIRSTKLEDSAMYFCASKGRADNQPQHFGDGTRLSIL.